This is a list of T cell receptor beta chains from one sample in a study of blood T cell repertoires in COVID-19. Only in-frame clones appear in the TCRdb table, and some are missing; sequencing was by immunoSEQ multiplex PCR. The sample lists 120,000 or so clones, roughly nine tenths occurring once. What was sequenced was peripheral blood. All receptors come from a man aged 50 to 59 with active COVID-19. Both conserved end residues are part of each CDR3. Each record gives: J gene, D gene, clone size, V gene, CDR3 protein, CDR3 DNA. A D gene is named only where the DNA matches it firmly. Clone size appears in some rows only: once, few, many, or a class for an expanded clone.

>TRBJ2-4|TRBD1|NA|TRBV15
CATSSDRGNIQYF
TGTGCCACCAGCAGCGACAGGGGAAACATTCAGTACTTC
>TRBJ2-1|NA|NA|TRBV9
CASSVVGYPGSNEQFF
TGTGCCAGCAGCGTAGTCGGCTATCCCGGGTCAAATGAGCAGTTCTTC
>TRBJ2-3|TRBD1|NA|TRBV10-1
CASSLRDRGADTQYF
TGCGCCAGCAGTCTCCGGGACAGGGGCGCAGATACGCAGTATTTT
>TRBJ1-5|TRBD1|NA|TRBV6-1
CASSEDRGQGDQPQHF
TGTGCCAGCAGTGAAGACCGGGGACAGGGGGATCAGCCCCAGCATTTT
>TRBJ1-2|NA|once|TRBV11-1
CASSPPGTTSNYGYTF
TGTGCCAGCAGCCCCCCCGGGACAACCTCTAACTATGGCTACACCTTC
>TRBJ2-1|TRBD2|NA|TRBV19
CASSIDLLAVYNEQFF
TGTGCCAGTAGTATAGATCTACTAGCGGTCTACAATGAGCAGTTCTTC
>TRBJ1-3|NA|once|TRBV20-1
CSASPQVSGNTIYF
TGCAGTGCTAGTCCACAGGTTTCTGGAAACACCATATATTTT
>TRBJ1-2|TRBD1|NA|TRBV19
CASRDRGANYGYTF
TGTGCCAGTCGGGACAGGGGAGCTAACTATGGCTACACCTTC
>TRBJ1-5|TRBD1|NA|TRBV28
CASSLISPGQGGSGAQHF
TGTGCCAGCAGTCTCATTAGCCCTGGACAGGGCGGATCAGGGGCCCAGCATTTT
>TRBJ2-2|TRBD2|NA|TRBV19
CASSIVGSGSYRTGELFF
TGTGCCAGTAGTATAGTAGGTAGCGGGAGTTATCGCACCGGGGAGCTGTTTTTT
>TRBJ1-2|TRBD1|NA|TRBV5-6
CASSSTGGTRGYTF
TGTGCCAGCAGTTCTACAGGGGGCACGAGGGGCTACACCTTC
>TRBJ1-1|NA|NA|TRBV2
CASTKGERTEAFF
TGTGCCAGCACCAAAGGGGAACGGACTGAAGCTTTCTTT
>TRBJ1-3|NA|NA|TRBV7-9
CASSLASQRNTIYF
TGTGCCAGCAGCTTAGCATCACAGAGAAACACCATATATTTT
>TRBJ2-1|NA|NA|TRBV5-1
CASRLVILSYNEQFF
TGCGCCAGCAGATTGGTAATACTGAGCTACAATGAGCAGTTCTTC
>TRBJ2-1|NA|NA|TRBV12-3/TRBV12-4
CASSPLSYNEQFF
TGTGCCAGCAGTCCGTTGTCCTACAATGAGCAGTTCTTC
>TRBJ1-1|NA|NA|TRBV19
CASSIGGGSTEAFF
TGTGCCAGTAGTATAGGGGGAGGTTCCACTGAAGCTTTCTTT
>TRBJ1-2|TRBD1|NA|TRBV5-1
CASSLGTGGTQGYTF
TGCGCCAGCAGCTTAGGGACAGGCGGGACCCAAGGCTACACCTTC
>TRBJ2-1|TRBD1|NA|TRBV6-1
CASSEALAGGIYNEQFF
TGTGCCAGCAGTGAAGCGCTGGCAGGGGGAATATACAATGAGCAGTTCTTC
>TRBJ2-1|TRBD1|NA|TRBV30
CACPGTGGRNEQFF
TGTGCCTGTCCCGGGACAGGGGGCCGCAATGAGCAGTTCTTC
>TRBJ2-2|NA|few|TRBV7-8
CASSLVPGNTGELFF
TGTGCCAGCAGCTTAGTTCCAGGGAACACCGGGGAGCTGTTTTTT
>TRBJ2-7|NA|NA|TRBV6-1
CAGSEGLDSGYEQYF
TGTGCCGGCAGTGAAGGACTCGACTCGGGCTACGAGCAGTACTTC
>TRBJ2-2|TRBD2|NA|TRBV7-2
CASSSGGLAGNTGELFF
TGTGCCAGCAGCTCAGGGGGACTAGCGGGAAACACCGGGGAGCTGTTTTTT
>TRBJ1-2|NA|NA|TRBV7-9
CASSLVMLGYTF
TGTGCCAGCAGCTTAGTTATGTTGGGCTACACCTTC
>TRBJ2-1|TRBD2|NA|TRBV9
CASSVVASGGLYNEQFF
TGTGCCAGCAGCGTAGTGGCTAGCGGGGGACTCTACAATGAGCAGTTCTTC
>TRBJ1-5|NA|NA|TRBV2
CASNEGEGPQHF
TGTGCCAGCAACGAAGGGGAAGGGCCCCAGCATTTT
>TRBJ1-1|NA|few|TRBV5-5
CASSLESRLLTEAFF
TGTGCCAGCAGCTTGGAGTCCAGGCTGCTCACTGAAGCTTTCTTT
>TRBJ2-2|NA|NA|TRBV3-1/TRBV3-2
CASSQGRAGELFF
TGTGCCAGCAGCCAAGGACGGGCCGGGGAGCTGTTTTTT
>TRBJ1-1|NA|once|TRBV5-4
CASMGGMNTEAFF
TGTGCCAGCATGGGAGGGATGAACACTGAAGCTTTCTTT
>TRBJ1-1|NA|NA|TRBV9
CASSVSGYTEAFF
TGTGCCAGCAGCGTCTCAGGATACACTGAAGCTTTCTTT
>TRBJ1-1|TRBD1|once|TRBV6-6
CASSDLNRGLIGAFF
TGTGCCAGCAGTGACTTAAACAGGGGGCTGATAGGGGCTTTCTTT
>TRBJ2-4|NA|NA|TRBV11-3
CASSLVRQGGAQYF
TGTGCCAGCAGCTTAGTTCGGCAGGGAGGTGCTCAGTACTTC
>TRBJ1-2|NA|NA|TRBV7-2
CASSLISQVHGYTF
TGTGCCAGCAGCTTGATCAGCCAGGTCCATGGCTACACCTTC
>TRBJ2-5|TRBD2|NA|TRBV3-1/TRBV3-2
CASSQVPPFSGGATQYF
TGTGCCAGCAGCCAAGTCCCCCCCTTTAGCGGGGGTGCGACCCAGTACTTC